A single sample is the source of the 25 T cell receptor beta chains below, sequenced in a study of cytomegalovirus exposure and HLA in healthy donors (dated by TCRdb to about 2017). The library was prepared using the immunoSEQ multiplex PCR assay. The multiplex PCR relied on a mix of 60 forward primers for TCR Vbeta segments and 13 reverse primers for TCR Jbeta segments. TCRdb re-hosts the immuneACCESS table, in-frame sequences only. Its copies lack some clones; in the studies checked, an unresolved V gene accounts for under half of them, and the cause for the rest is not known. The sample table records about 70,000 clones; less than 70% of these occur just once. Over 9.5% of the sample is taken by the ten largest. Source material: PBMCs. The receptors derive from a woman younger than 45 in good health and CMV-seronegative.

In the case of this clone: The junction and the germline gene differ at one end; a read error may be behind it. This chain connects TRBV30 to TRBJ1-6; 8 bases are shared with TRBD1. CDR3 length: 11 amino acids. Germline V gene sequence: CDR1 GTSNPN, CDR2 SVGIG (reference sequence). CDR3: CAWRGWTGPLF. The CDR3 DNA is TGTGCCTGGAGGGGCTGGACAGGGCCGTTGTTT.

The rearrangement uses TRBV19 and TRBJ1-5, with unresolved D. The germline V gene has CDR1 LNHDA and CDR2 SQIVND (reference sequence). V was clipped by 4 bases and J by 4 bases, with 11 bases between them. The CDR3 spans 14 residues. The CDR3 is CASSNRRGNQPQHF. CDR3 coding DNA: TGTGCCAGTAGTAACCGCAGAGGGAATCAGCCCCAGCATTTT.

Here the CDR3 reads CSVEGGDVTQYF. In nucleotides, the CDR3 is TGCAGCGTTGAAGGGGGGGATGTTACGCAGTATTTT. V usage is TRBV29-1 and J usage is TRBJ2-3; D possibly corresponds to TRBD2 (6 bases). Trimming removed 1 base from V and 8 bases from J, with 10 bases in between. The CDR3 contains 12 residues. The germline V gene encodes CDR1 SQVTM and CDR2 ANQGSEA.

J is TRBJ1-1 and V is TRBV19; D gene uncertain. The CDR3 loop spans 11 amino acids. From germline, CDR1 is LNHDA and CDR2 SQIVND (reference sequence). V gave up 6 bases and J gave up 7 bases, with 9 bases separating them. Here the CDR3 DNA reads TGTGCCAGTAGCCATCGGGGTGAAGCTTTCTTT. Residues: CASSHRGEAFF.

The chain links TRBV11-2 to TRBJ1-2; possibly TRBD1 for D (5 bases). This CDR3 region has 11 residues. V was clipped by 3 bases and J by 6 bases, with 5 bases between them. The germline V gene has CDR1 SGHAT and CDR2 FQNNGV. Here the CDR3 reads CASSFRDGYTF. The CDR3 bases are TGTGCCAGCAGCTTCAGGGATGGCTACACCTTC. Complete variable domain (other parts from reference TRBV11-2 and TRBJ1-2): EAGVAQSPRYKIIEKRQSVAFWCNPISGHATLYWYQQILGQGPKLLIQFQNNGVVDDSQLPKDRFSAERLKGVDSTLKIQPAKLEDSAVYLCASSFRDGYTFGSGTRLTVV.

V usage is TRBV29-1 and J usage is TRBJ2-5; TRBD2 matches at 10 bases. The CDR3 totals 13 residues. Trimming removed 7 bases from V and 4 bases from J; junction bases left unmatched: 6. Germline CDR1 reads SQVTM; CDR2 reads ANQGSEA. Here the CDR3 reads CSATAGGRETQYF. CDR3 DNA sequence: TGCAGCGCCACAGCGGGGGGGCGAGAGACCCAGTACTTC.

The chain combines TRBV5-1 with TRBJ2-3, with D possibly matching TRBD1 (6 bases). The CDR3 has 12 residues. Trimming removed 0 bases at V and 15 bases at J, with 14 bases between. Germline values: CDR1 SGHRS, CDR2 YFSETQ. The CDR3 DNA is TGCGCCAGCAGCTTGGCGGCAGGGGCAGGCTATTTT. The encoded protein is CASSLAAGAGYF.

A few counts support this clone. The chain uses TRBV27 and TRBJ2-3; perhaps TRBD2 as D (7 bases). The CDR3 is 16 residues long. Germline CDR1 and CDR2: MNHEY and SMNVEV (reference sequence). V lost 7 bases and J lost 5, with 22 bases in between. The CDR3 reads CASTQSRGAGKDTQYF. In nucleotides, the CDR3 is TGTGCCAGCACTCAAAGTCGGGGGGCCGGTAAAGATACGCAGTATTTT.

CDR3 nucleotide sequence: TGTGCCAGCAGCTTTTCAGGGAGGACCTACGAGCAGTACTTC. Translation: CASSFSGRTYEQYF. The chain uses TRBV11-2 and TRBJ2-7, with a tentative D call TRBD2 (6 bases). Per the germline V gene, CDR1 is SGHAT and CDR2 is FQNNGV. The CDR3 consists of 14 residues. With 3 bases removed from V and 2 bases from J, the gap between germline ends came to 11 bases.

This clone was counted a few times. The chain links TRBV6-1 to TRBJ1-5; TRBD1 agrees at 8 bases. The V and J ends lost 1 base and 5 bases, in that order; junction bases with no gene match: 4. The germline gives CDR1 MNHNS, CDR2 SASEGT. This CDR3 comprises 15 residues. CDR3: CASSEEQGVDQPQHF. The DNA of the CDR3 is TGTGCCAGCAGTGAAGAACAGGGGGTCGATCAGCCCCAGCATTTT.

As concerns this clone: No conserved phenylalanine or tryptophan ends this CDR3, so it is likely a read error. The J gene is TRBJ1-1, the V gene TRBV2; the D is unclear. The ends were cut back, 6 bases at V and 0 bases at J, with 8 bases in the middle. CDR3 length equals 13 residues. CDR1 is SNHLY and CDR2 is FYNNEI in the germline V gene. In nucleotides, the CDR3 is TGTGCCAGCAGGCTAGATATGAACACTGAAGCTTTCGTT. Its translation is CASRLDMNTEAFV.

The chain links TRBV25-1 to TRBJ1-2; the match to TRBD1 covers 7 bases. The CDR3 extends over 15 amino acids. Per germline, CDR1 MGHDK and CDR2 SYGVNS. V dropped 7 bases and J dropped 0; count of bases not matched to a gene: 8. The CDR3 is CASTPGQLTNYGYTF. CDR3 sequence (DNA): TGTGCCAGCACCCCGGGACAGCTGACTAACTATGGCTACACCTTC.

This clone has a handful of counts. CDR3 sequence: CACSPGRGEKLFF. As DNA, the CDR3 is TGTGCGTGCAGCCCCGGGAGGGGGGAAAAACTGTTTTTT. The V gene is TRBV6-7, the J gene TRBJ1-4; possible D gene TRBD1, 6 bases. TRBV6-7 is placed among ORFs of uncertain function. The CDR3 sequence is 13 residues long.

The chain couples TRBV25-1 to TRBJ2-1; 7 bases align to TRBD2. The CDR3 covers 14 residues. Germline V gene sequence: CDR1 MGHDK, CDR2 SYGVNS. V lost 2 bases, J lost 3 bases, and 1 base stayed unmatched. The CDR3 loop reads CASSESGDYNEQFF. For the CDR3, the DNA is TGTGCCAGCAGTGAAAGCGGGGACTACAATGAGCAGTTCTTC.

This clone was seen more than once but under ten times. The V gene is TRBV30, the J gene TRBJ1-2; possibly TRBD1 for D (5 bases). This CDR3 is built from 14 residues. V was shortened by 6 bases and J by 2 bases, with 16 bases between the two germline ends. Germline V gives CDR1 GTSNPN, CDR2 SVGIG (reference sequence). The CDR3: CACTSGARNYGYTF. The CDR3 DNA reads TGTGCCTGCACCTCTGGGGCGCGGAACTATGGCTACACCTTC.

This clone was seen only a few times. The chain couples TRBV7-3 to TRBJ2-2; the D is unclear. From germline, CDR1 is SGHTA and CDR2 FQGTGA. CDR3 length: 11 residues. V was pared by 5 bases and J by 5 bases, with 3 bases between. The CDR3 region has the DNA TGTGCCAGCAGCCTGACCGGGGAGCTGTTTTTT. This gives the protein CASSLTGELFF.

This chain connects TRBV2 to TRBJ1-6; D uncertain. Germline assignment: CDR1 SNHLY and CDR2 FYNNEI. This CDR3 region has 12 residues. Trimming removed 2 bases from V and 10 bases from J, with 6 bases in between. CDR3 amino acids: CASSERLSPLHF. CDR3 nucleotide sequence: TGTGCCAGCAGTGAACGGTTGTCACCCCTCCACTTT.

The J gene is TRBJ2-7, the V gene TRBV5-1, with D unresolved. Trimming cost V 3 bases and J 4 bases, with 11 bases left between them. This CDR3 has 13 amino acids. The germline CDR1 and CDR2 sequences are SGHRS and YFSETQ. The CDR3 DNA follows: TGCGCCAGCAGCTCGAACGAGGAATACGAGCAGTACTTC. Protein sequence: CASSSNEEYEQYF.

The chain combines TRBV19 with TRBJ2-7, with D tentatively TRBD1 (6 bases). V was trimmed by 10 bases and J by 3 bases, leaving 10 bases between them. The CDR3 is 11 residues long. CDR1 and CDR2 from the germline V gene are LNHDA and SQIVND (reference sequence). Here the CDR3 reads CATSDSYEQYF. The DNA of the CDR3 is TGTGCCACATCGGACAGCTACGAGCAGTACTTC.

The chain links TRBV6-5 to TRBJ2-7, with a tentative D call TRBD1 (6 bases). V lost 0 bases and J 4 bases, leaving 10 bases between the germline ends. The CDR3 contains 14 residues. The germline CDR1 and CDR2 sequences are MNHEY and SVGAGI. The CDR3 is CASSYSQQGYEQYF. In DNA, the CDR3 is TGTGCCAGCAGTTACTCACAACAGGGATACGAGCAGTACTTC.

The rearrangement joins TRBV2 to TRBJ2-7; TRBD2 agrees at 8 bases. Germline V gene data show CDR1 as SNHLY and CDR2 as FYNNEI. CDR3 length: 15 amino acids. V shed 5 bases and J 0 bases; nucleotides not matched to a gene: 6. The CDR3 DNA reads as TGTGCCAGCAGTTACAGCGGGGGTTCCTCCTACGAGCAGTACTTC. Translation: CASSYSGGSSYEQYF.

This clone counts as medium-sized. The same CDR3 is also encoded by other DNA sequences in this sample. The V and J genes are TRBV5-6 and TRBJ1-4; D perhaps matches TRBD1 (5 bases). V lost 0 bases and J 8 bases, leaving 11 bases between the germline ends. The CDR3 loop spans 14 amino acids. Looked up from germline, CDR1 is SGHDT and CDR2 is YYEEEE. CDR3 nucleotides: TGTGCCAGCAGCTTGGTTCAGGGTGGAGAAAAACTGTTTTTT. This codes for CASSLVQGGEKLFF.

This chain connects TRBV4-3 to TRBJ2-1; maybe TRBD1 (6 bases). The CDR3 is 15 amino acids. The germline V and J ends were trimmed by 1 base and 2 bases, with 9 bases remaining between them. The germline V gene encodes CDR1 LGHNA and CDR2 YSLEER. DNA for the CDR3: TGCGCCAGCAGCCAAGTTCCAGGGGCCTACAATGAGCAGTTCTTC. Translating gives CASSQVPGAYNEQFF.

This sequence joins TRBV6-6 and TRBJ1-2; maybe TRBD1 (6 bases). Germline V lookup: CDR1 MNHNY, CDR2 SVGAGI (reference sequence). The V end was cut by 7 bases, the J end by 7 bases, with 16 bases between. The CDR3 spans 13 residues. CDR3 residues: CASIRGGGGGYTF. DNA of the CDR3: TGTGCCAGCATCCGAGGGGGAGGGGGTGGCTACACCTTC.

This clone was observed a few times. The rearrangement joins TRBV29-1 to TRBJ1-3, with TRBD1 matching 10 bases. J lost 0 bases, V lost 6 bases, and 5 bases had no gene match. The CDR3 consists of 15 residues. The germline V gene has CDR1 SQVTM and CDR2 ANQGSEA. The CDR3: CSVRTGGFSGNTIYF. CDR3 coding DNA: TGCAGCGTGAGGACAGGGGGGTTCTCTGGAAACACCATATATTTT.